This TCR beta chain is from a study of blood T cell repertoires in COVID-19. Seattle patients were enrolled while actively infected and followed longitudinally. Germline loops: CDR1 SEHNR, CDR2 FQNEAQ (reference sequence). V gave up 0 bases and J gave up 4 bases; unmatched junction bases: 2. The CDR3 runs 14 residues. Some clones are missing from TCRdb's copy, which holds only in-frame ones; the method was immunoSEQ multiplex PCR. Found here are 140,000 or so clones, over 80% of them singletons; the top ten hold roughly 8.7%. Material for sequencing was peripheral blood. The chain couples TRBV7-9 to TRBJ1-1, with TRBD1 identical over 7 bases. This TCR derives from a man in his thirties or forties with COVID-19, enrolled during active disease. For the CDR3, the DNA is TGTGCCAGCAGCTTAGCCGACAGGGCCACTGAAGCTTTCTTT. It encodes CASSLADRATEAFF.